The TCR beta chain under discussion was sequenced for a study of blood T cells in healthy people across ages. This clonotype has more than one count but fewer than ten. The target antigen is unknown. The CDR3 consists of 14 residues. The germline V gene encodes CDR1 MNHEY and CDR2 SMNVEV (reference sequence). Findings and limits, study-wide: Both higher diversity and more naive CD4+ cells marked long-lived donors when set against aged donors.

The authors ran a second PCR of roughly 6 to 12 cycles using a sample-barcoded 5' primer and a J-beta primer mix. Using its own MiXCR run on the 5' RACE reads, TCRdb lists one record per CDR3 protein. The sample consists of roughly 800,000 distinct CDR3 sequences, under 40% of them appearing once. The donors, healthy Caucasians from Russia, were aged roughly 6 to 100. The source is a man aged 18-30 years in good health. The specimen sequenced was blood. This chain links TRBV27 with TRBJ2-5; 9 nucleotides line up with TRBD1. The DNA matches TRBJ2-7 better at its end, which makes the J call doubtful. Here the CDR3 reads CASRTGTGFYEQYF. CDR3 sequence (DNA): TGTGCCAGCAGGACCGGGACAGGGTTCTACGAGCAGTACTTC.